This T cell receptor beta chain was recorded in a study of regulatory T cells in long-lasting Graves disease. This clonotype was detected only once. V dropped 9 bases and J dropped 8; count of bases not matched to a gene: 18. The CDR3 runs 16 residues. The germline V gene encodes CDR1 LNHDA and CDR2 SQIVND (reference sequence). Documented time point: persistent/refractory GD, antithyroid drugs over 5 years with positive TRAb. After RNA was extracted from PBMCs, the TCR library was made from it. To make TCR beta libraries, researchers used iRepertoire HTBI primers and Arm-PCR of CDR3 regions. In TCRdb, the multiplex PCR reads were re-called with MiXCR into one record per CDR3 protein. This table has about 300,000 distinct CDR3 sequences, around a fifth appearing once.

This material consisted of peripheral blood mononuclear cells (PBMCs), taken when the disease was refractory, from a patient treated with antithyroid drugs. The clonotype comes from a female donor with Graves disease. V and J are TRBV19 and TRBJ2-1; TRBD2 matches at 8 bases. The CDR3 loop is CASKVSPSGRGDEQFF. The CDR3 bases are TGTGCCAGCAAAGTATCCCCGAGCGGGAGAGGGGATGAGCAGTTCTTC. The whole variable domain, filled in from reference TRBV19 and TRBJ2-1, reads DGGITQSPKYLFRKEGQNVTLSCEQNLNHDAMYWYRQDPGQGLRLIYYSQIVNDFQKGDIAEGYSVSREKKESFPLTVTSAQKNPTAFYLCASKVSPSGRGDEQFFGPGTRLTVL.